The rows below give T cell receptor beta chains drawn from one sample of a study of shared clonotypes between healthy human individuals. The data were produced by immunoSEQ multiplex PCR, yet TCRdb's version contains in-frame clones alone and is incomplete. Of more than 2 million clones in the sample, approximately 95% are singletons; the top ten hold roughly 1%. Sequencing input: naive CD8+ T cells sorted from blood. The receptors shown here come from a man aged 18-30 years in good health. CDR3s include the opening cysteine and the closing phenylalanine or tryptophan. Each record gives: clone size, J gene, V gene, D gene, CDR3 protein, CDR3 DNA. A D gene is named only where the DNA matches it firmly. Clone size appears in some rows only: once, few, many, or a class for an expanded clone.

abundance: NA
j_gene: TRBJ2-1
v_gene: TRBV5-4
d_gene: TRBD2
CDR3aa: CASSPAGGTYNEQFF
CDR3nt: TGTGCCAGCAGCCCGGCGGGAGGCACCTACAATGAGCAGTTCTTC

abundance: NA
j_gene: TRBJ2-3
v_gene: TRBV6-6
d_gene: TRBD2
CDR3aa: CASSYLAGVATDTQYF
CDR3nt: TGTGCCAGCAGTTACTTGGCGGGAGTTGCTACAGATACGCAGTATTTT

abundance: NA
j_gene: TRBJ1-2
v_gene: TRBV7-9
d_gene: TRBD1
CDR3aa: CASSSGGTEGPYGYTF
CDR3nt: TGTGCCAGCAGCTCCGGAGGGACAGAGGGGCCCTATGGCTACACCTTC

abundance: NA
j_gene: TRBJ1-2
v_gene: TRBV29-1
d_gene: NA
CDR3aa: CSVEEGRGNYGYTF
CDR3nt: TGCAGCGTTGAAGAGGGGCGGGGGAACTATGGCTACACCTTC

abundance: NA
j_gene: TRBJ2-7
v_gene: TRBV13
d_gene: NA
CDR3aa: CASSLGANYEQYF
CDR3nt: TGTGCCAGCAGCTTAGGGGCCAACTACGAGCAGTACTTC

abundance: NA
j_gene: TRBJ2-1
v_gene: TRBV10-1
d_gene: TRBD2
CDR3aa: CASSEEREGINEQFF
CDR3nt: TGCGCCAGCAGTGAGGAGCGGGAGGGGATCAATGAGCAGTTCTTC

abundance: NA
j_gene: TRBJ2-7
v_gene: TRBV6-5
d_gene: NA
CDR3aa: CASSYPESSEQYF
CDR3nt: TGTGCCAGCAGTTACCCTGAGTCTAGCGAGCAGTACTTC

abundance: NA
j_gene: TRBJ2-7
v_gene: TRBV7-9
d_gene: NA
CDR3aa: CASRSRAYEQYF
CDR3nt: TGTGCCAGCAGAAGCAGGGCCTACGAGCAGTACTTC

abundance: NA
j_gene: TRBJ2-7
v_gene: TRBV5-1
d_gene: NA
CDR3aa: CASSLNREGFSYEQYF
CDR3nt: TGCGCCAGCAGCCTTAATAGAGAGGGGTTTTCCTACGAGCAGTACTTC

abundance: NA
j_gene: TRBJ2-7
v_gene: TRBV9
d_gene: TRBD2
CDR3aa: CASSVGGGAYEQYF
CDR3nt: TGTGCCAGCAGCGTAGGGGGAGGGGCCTACGAGCAGTACTTC

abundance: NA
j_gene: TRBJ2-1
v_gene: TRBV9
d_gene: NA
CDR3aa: CASSVEGLAVDEQFF
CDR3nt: TGTGCCAGCAGCGTAGAGGGCCTGGCCGTGGATGAGCAGTTCTTC

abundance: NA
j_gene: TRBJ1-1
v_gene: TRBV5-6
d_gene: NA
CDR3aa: CASSLGGPGTEAFF
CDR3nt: TGTGCCAGCAGCCTAGGGGGGCCGGGCACTGAAGCTTTCTTT

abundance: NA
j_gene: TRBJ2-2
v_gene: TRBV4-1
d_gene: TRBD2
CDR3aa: CASSPRAGEGGELFF
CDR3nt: TGCGCCAGCAGCCCGAGGGCGGGGGAGGGCGGGGAGCTGTTTTTT

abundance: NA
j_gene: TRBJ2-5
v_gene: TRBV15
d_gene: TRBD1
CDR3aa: CATSSIRQGDIQETQYF
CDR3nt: TGTGCCACCAGCAGTATCAGACAGGGAGACATCCAAGAGACCCAGTACTTC

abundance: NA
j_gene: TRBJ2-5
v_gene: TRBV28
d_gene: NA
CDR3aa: CASSFFNGETQYF
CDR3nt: TGTGCCAGCAGTTTTTTTAACGGGGAGACCCAGTACTTC

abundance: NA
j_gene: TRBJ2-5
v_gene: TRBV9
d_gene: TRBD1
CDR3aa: CASSASGTEGETQYF
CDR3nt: TGTGCCAGCAGCGCGTCCGGGACAGAGGGAGAGACCCAGTACTTC

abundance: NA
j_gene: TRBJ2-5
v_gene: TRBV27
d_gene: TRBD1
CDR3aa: CASSLRDDRGQETQYF
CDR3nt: TGTGCCAGCAGTCTGAGGGACGACAGGGGGCAAGAGACCCAGTACTTC

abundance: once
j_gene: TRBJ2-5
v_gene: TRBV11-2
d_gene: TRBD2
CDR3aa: CASSFGGLAGETQYF
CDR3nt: TGTGCCAGCAGCTTCGGCGGTCTAGCGGGAGAGACCCAGTACTTC

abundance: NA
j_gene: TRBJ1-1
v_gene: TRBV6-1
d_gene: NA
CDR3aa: CASSEVLEAFF
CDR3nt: TGTGCCAGCAGTGAAGTACTAGAAGCTTTCTTT

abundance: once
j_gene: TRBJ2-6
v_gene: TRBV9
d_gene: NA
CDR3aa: CASRAGANVLTF
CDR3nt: TGTGCCAGTCGGGCTGGGGCCAACGTCCTGACTTTC

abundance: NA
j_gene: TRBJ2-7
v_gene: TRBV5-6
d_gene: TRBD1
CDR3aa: CASTGQGSYEQYF
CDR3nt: TGTGCCAGCACCGGACAGGGATCCTACGAGCAGTACTTC

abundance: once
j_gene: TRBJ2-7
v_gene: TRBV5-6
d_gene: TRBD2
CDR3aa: CASSLGTSVYEQYF
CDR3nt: TGTGCCAGCAGCTTAGGGACTAGCGTCTACGAGCAGTACTTC

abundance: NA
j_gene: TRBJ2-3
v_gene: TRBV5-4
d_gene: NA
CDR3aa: CASSLESADTQYF
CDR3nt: TGTGCCAGCAGCTTGGAGAGTGCAGATACGCAGTATTTT

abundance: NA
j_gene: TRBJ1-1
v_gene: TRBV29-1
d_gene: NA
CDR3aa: CSVEGEGNTEAFF
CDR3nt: TGCAGCGTTGAAGGGGAGGGGAACACTGAAGCTTTCTTT

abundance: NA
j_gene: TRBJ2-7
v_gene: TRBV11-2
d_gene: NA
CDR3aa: CASSLAGPSYEQYF
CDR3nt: TGTGCCAGCAGCTTAGCCGGGCCCTCCTACGAGCAGTACTTC

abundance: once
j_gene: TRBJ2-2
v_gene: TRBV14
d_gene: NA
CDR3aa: CASSLVGTGELFF
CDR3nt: TGTGCCAGCAGCCTAGTCGGAACCGGGGAGCTGTTTTTT

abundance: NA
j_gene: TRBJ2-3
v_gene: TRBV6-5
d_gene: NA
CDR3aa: CASSYGIGDDTQYF
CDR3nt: TGTGCCAGCAGTTATGGGATTGGGGATGATACGCAGTATTTT

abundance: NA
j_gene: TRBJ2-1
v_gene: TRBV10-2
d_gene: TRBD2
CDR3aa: CASSEGLVDEQFF
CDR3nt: TGCGCCAGCAGTGAAGGACTAGTCGATGAGCAGTTCTTC

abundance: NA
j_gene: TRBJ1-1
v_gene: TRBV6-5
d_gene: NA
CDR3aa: CASSLQEMNTEAFF
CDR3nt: TGTGCCAGCAGTTTACAAGAAATGAACACTGAAGCTTTCTTT

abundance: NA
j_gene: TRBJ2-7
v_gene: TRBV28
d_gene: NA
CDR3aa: CASSFVDNDEQYF
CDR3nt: TGTGCCAGCAGTTTCGTTGACAATGACGAGCAGTACTTC

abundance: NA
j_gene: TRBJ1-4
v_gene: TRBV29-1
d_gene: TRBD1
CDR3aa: CSATGARNEKLFF
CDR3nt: TGCAGCGCGACAGGGGCTCGTAATGAAAAACTGTTTTTT

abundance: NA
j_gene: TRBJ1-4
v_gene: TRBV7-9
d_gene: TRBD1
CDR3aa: CASSLSHYRTGVEKLFF
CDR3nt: TGTGCCAGCAGCTTATCGCACTATAGGACAGGAGTAGAAAAACTGTTTTTT

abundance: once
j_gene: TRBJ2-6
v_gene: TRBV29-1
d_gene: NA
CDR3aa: CSVSGSQGANVLTF
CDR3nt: TGCAGCGTTAGTGGGTCGCAGGGGGCCAACGTCCTGACTTTC